This record covers a single TCR beta chain. This entry is derived from a study of blood T cells in healthy people across ages. Primers used in a second PCR of roughly 6 to 11 cycles were a sample-barcoded 5' primer and a J-beta primer mix. TCRdb processed the 5' RACE reads anew with MiXCR; each CDR3 protein has one entry. The table lists roughly 1,800,000 distinct CDR3 sequences, roughly 52% of them singletons. Germline CDR1 reads DFQATT; CDR2 reads SNEGSKA (reference sequence). With V trimmed by 4 bases and J by 1 base, 5 bases remained unmatched. This CDR3 contains 14 residues. The sample providers were healthy Caucasian people from Russia, aged about 6 to 95.

Sequencing input: blood. V is TRBV20-1 and J is TRBJ2-5; 8 bases map to TRBD2. The sequence derives from a woman aged 40 to 50 in good health. CDR3 nucleotides: TGCAGTGCTAACCTACTAGCGGCCCAAGAGACCCAGTACTTC. Its protein product is CSANLLAAQETQYF.